Following are 24 T cell receptor beta chains from one sample sequenced in a study of shared clonotypes between healthy human individuals. Repertoires were generated with immunoSEQ multiplex PCR, while TCRdb's copy carries only in-frame clones and drops some. The table has about 2.4 million clones, 93% seen once; the top ten hold 0.36%. The sequenced sample consisted of naive CD4+ T cells from PBMCs. Subset denoted: CD45RA+ positively selected. The origin of the receptors is a man younger than 35 in good health. Some clones in this sample may be carry-over from other donors' samples.

The V call is TRBV27, the J call TRBJ2-7; 13 nucleotides agree with TRBD2. The V gene's germline CDR1 is MNHEY and CDR2 SMNVEV (reference sequence). V lost 6 bases and J lost 9; bases outside the gene matches: 23. The CDR3 is 19 residues long. The CDR3 region is CASSRSRTSGRASEVWQYF. CDR3 in DNA: TGTGCCAGCAGCCGCTCACGGACTAGCGGGAGAGCCTCCGAGGTATGGCAGTACTTC.

This chain links TRBV28 with TRBJ1-5, with 11 nucleotides matching TRBD1. Germline-derived CDR1 and CDR2 are MDHEN and SYDVKM. The CDR3 length is 15 residues. V was clipped by 5 bases and J by 9 bases; unmatched bases: 9. The CDR3 is CASSIRTGGLWPQHF. CDR3 coding DNA: TGTGCCAGCAGTATCAGGACAGGGGGCCTTTGGCCCCAGCATTTT.

Worth noting for this clone: Distinct nucleotide sequences in the sample also encode this CDR3. The V call is TRBV5-1, the J call TRBJ1-2; 8 positions match TRBD1. Looked up from germline, CDR1 is SGHRS and CDR2 is YFSETQ. This CDR3 region has 14 residues. With 4 bases clipped from V and 6 bases from J, the junction kept 8 bases outside the gene matches. CDR3 coding DNA: TGCGCCAGCAGCCTCGGACAGGGAGGTGATGGCTACACCTTC. Amino acids: CASSLGQGGDGYTF.

The rearrangement joins TRBV19 to TRBJ2-7, with a possible D match to TRBD1 (6 bases). CDR1 LNHDA and CDR2 SQIVND come from the germline V gene (reference sequence). CDR3 length: 18 residues. V lost 1 base, J lost 0 bases, and 19 bases lay in between. The CDR3 DNA sequence: TGTGCCAGTAGTATAGGTGTTCGGACAGTGAAAACCTCCTACGAGCAGTACTTC. As protein: CASSIGVRTVKTSYEQYF.

This chain uses TRBV7-2 with TRBJ1-5, with D possibly TRBD1 on 5 matching bases. The germline V gene encodes CDR1 SGHTA and CDR2 FQGNSA. There are 13 residues in the CDR3. The ends were cut back, 4 bases at V and 6 bases at J, with 10 bases in the middle. The CDR3 DNA follows: TGTGCCAGCAGCTCGCAGGGTAGTCAGCCCCAGCATTTT. This sequence encodes CASSSQGSQPQHF.

The chain joins TRBV5-6 to TRBJ2-7; 9 bases agree with TRBD1. Germline loops: CDR1 SGHDT, CDR2 YYEEEE. This CDR3 has 16 residues. The J segment lost 3 bases and the V segment lost 4 bases, leaving 11 bases of the junction unmatched. The CDR3, as DNA: TGTGCCAGCAGCCATACCCCGGGACAGGGCTTCTACGAGCAGTACTTC. The encoded protein is CASSHTPGQGFYEQYF. The whole variable domain, filled in from reference TRBV5-6 and TRBJ2-7, reads DAGVTQSPTHLIKTRGQQVTLRCSPKSGHDTVSWYQQALGQGPQFIFQYYEEEERQRGNFPDRFSGHQFPNYSSELNVNALLLGDSALYLCASSHTPGQGFYEQYFGPGTRLTVT.

As regards this clone: This CDR3 is also generated by other DNA sequences in the sample. The chain carries TRBV7-2 and TRBJ2-7; D uncertain. V lost 5 bases, J lost 12 bases, and 23 bases lay in between. This CDR3 is built from 14 residues. CDR1 and CDR2 (germline): SGHTA, FQGNSA. CDR3 in DNA: TGTGCCAGCAGCCTAGGGCCTCTCTCGTCCGCCCGGTACTTC. Translating gives CASSLGPLSSARYF.

This chain joins TRBV10-3 and TRBJ2-7; weak D call: TRBD1 (5 bases). V shed 6 bases and J shed 1 base, with 10 bases lying between them. There are 13 residues in the CDR3. Germline V lookup: CDR1 ENHRY, CDR2 SYGVKD. CDR3 sequence: CAIRLTESYEQYF. The CDR3 DNA reads as TGTGCCATCAGGCTGACAGAGTCCTACGAGCAGTACTTC.

The chain couples TRBV6-5 to TRBJ1-1, with D maybe TRBD1 (5 bases). CDR1 MNHEY and CDR2 SVGAGI come from the germline V gene. There are 14 residues in the CDR3. Trimming left V 6 bases short and J 6 bases short, with 17 bases between. The CDR3 region is CASSPREGGAEAFF. CDR3 coding DNA: TGTGCCAGCAGCCCCAGGGAAGGTGGCGCTGAAGCTTTCTTT.

The CDR3 loop is CASSGTGSTLNSPLHF. In DNA form, the CDR3 reads TGCGCCAGCAGCGGGACCGGATCAACTCTCAATTCACCCCTCCACTTT. The chain carries TRBV4-1 and TRBJ1-6; possible D gene TRBD1, 5 bases. The ends were cut back, 5 bases at V and 7 bases at J, with 18 bases in the middle. The CDR3 consists of 16 residues. Germline lookup yields CDR1 MGHRA and CDR2 YSYEKL.

The rearrangement joins TRBV4-2 to TRBJ2-1, with TRBD2 identical over 10 bases. CDR3 length: 17 residues. Germline CDR1 reads LGHNA; CDR2 reads YNFKEQ. V was clipped by 3 bases and J by 6 bases; unmatched bases: 11. The CDR3 protein is CASSHYETSGIINEQFF. The CDR3 DNA sequence: TGTGCCAGCAGCCACTACGAAACTAGCGGGATTATCAATGAGCAGTTCTTC.

The chain links TRBV5-1 to TRBJ2-7, with 8 positions matching TRBD1. The V gene end was trimmed by 0 bases and the J gene end by 3 bases; junction bases not matched to a gene: 8. CDR1 and CDR2 from the germline V gene are SGHRS and YFSETQ. The CDR3 contains 16 residues. This chain's CDR3 is CASSLDRTGIGYEQYF. DNA for the CDR3: TGCGCCAGCAGCTTGGACAGGACAGGGATCGGCTACGAGCAGTACTTC.

This clone was seen once. The same CDR3 is also encoded by other DNA sequences in this sample. The chain links TRBV6-5 to TRBJ2-7; 11 nucleotides align to TRBD2. The trim removed 5 bases at V and 1 base at J, leaving 4 bases unmatched. The length of the CDR3 is 15 residues. Germline loops: CDR1 MNHEY, CDR2 SVGAGI. In DNA, the CDR3 is TGTGCCAGCAGTACTCGGACTAGCGGGTCCTACGAGCAGTACTTC. Encoded protein: CASSTRTSGSYEQYF.

V usage is TRBV28 and J usage is TRBJ1-5; 7 positions match TRBD1. Looked up from germline, CDR1 is MDHEN and CDR2 is SYDVKM. This CDR3 has 15 residues. The J segment lost 6 bases and the V segment lost 3 bases, leaving 8 bases of the junction unmatched. CDR3 amino acids: CASSFRQGGSQPQHF. CDR3 nucleotide sequence: TGTGCCAGCAGTTTTCGACAGGGTGGTAGTCAGCCCCAGCATTTT.

The chain combines TRBV27 with TRBJ1-5, with 9 bases lining up with TRBD1. V gave up 0 bases and J gave up 7 bases; unmatched junction bases: 4. The CDR3 length is 15 residues. CDR1 MNHEY and CDR2 SMNVEV come from the germline V gene (reference sequence). The CDR3 region is CASSLSWTGEQPQHF. CDR3 DNA: TGTGCCAGCAGTTTATCGTGGACAGGGGAGCAGCCCCAGCATTTT.

This clone came up a few times. The chain carries TRBV4-2 and TRBJ1-5; D gene uncertain. The CDR3 has 16 residues. Looked up from germline, CDR1 is LGHNA and CDR2 is YNFKEQ. The V end was cut by 0 bases, the J end by 0 bases, with 9 bases between. The CDR3 region is CASSQDKLGSNQPQHF. CDR3 in DNA: TGTGCCAGCAGCCAAGATAAGTTGGGTAGCAATCAGCCCCAGCATTTT.

The V and J genes are TRBV5-8 and TRBJ2-3; 7 bases match TRBD1. Germline lookup yields CDR1 SGHTS and CDR2 YDEGEE. V dropped 4 bases and J dropped 9; count of bases not matched to a gene: 11. The CDR3 covers 14 residues. CDR3 coding DNA: TGTGCCAGCAGCCCGGGACAGCAATTAGAGACGCAGTATTTT. Amino acid sequence: CASSPGQQLETQYF.

The V call is TRBV6-1, the J call TRBJ2-1; D gene uncertain. V shed 3 bases and J shed 3 bases, with 3 bases lying between them. CDR1 is MNHNS and CDR2 is SASEGT in the germline V gene. The CDR3 consists of 12 residues. The CDR3 loop is CASSEVYNEQFF. Here the CDR3 DNA reads TGTGCCAGCAGTGAGGTCTACAATGAGCAGTTCTTC.

In DNA form, the CDR3 reads TGTGCCAGCAGCTTCGACAGGGGCGGCGGGGAGCTGTTTTTT. Amino acid sequence: CASSFDRGGGELFF. The gene calls are TRBV9 and TRBJ2-2, with TRBD1 matching over 8 bases. The CDR3 has 14 residues. V shed 4 bases, J shed 7 bases, and the junction held 6 bases outside the gene matches. Germline assignment: CDR1 SGDLS and CDR2 YYNGEE.

V gene TRBV18 combines with J gene TRBJ2-1; maybe TRBD2 (6 bases). The CDR3 is made up of 15 amino acids. CDR1 and CDR2 (germline): KGHSH, LQKENI. V was clipped by 6 bases and J by 3 bases, with 15 bases between them. CDR3 bases: TGTGCCAGCTCCCTCTCGTCTAGCGTCTACAATGAGCAGTTCTTC. This encodes CASSLSSSVYNEQFF. Variable domain in full (rest from reference TRBV18 and TRBJ2-1): NAGVMQNPRHLVRRRGQEARLRCSPMKGHSHVYWYRQLPEEGLKFMVYLQKENIIDESGMPKERFSAEFPKEGPSILRIQQVVRGDSAAYFCASSLSSSVYNEQFFGPGTRLTVL.

In nucleotides, the CDR3 is TGTGCCAGCAGCCAAGTGGGACAGGTAGACACAGATACGCAGTATTTT. It specifies CASSQVGQVDTDTQYF. The chain combines TRBV14 with TRBJ2-3; 8 nucleotides agree with TRBD1. Trimming cost V 1 base and J 2 bases; bases outside gene matches: 5. This CDR3 has 16 amino acids. The germline V gene has CDR1 SGHDN and CDR2 FVKESK.

The rearrangement joins TRBV9 to TRBJ1-3; a weak D match, TRBD1 (6 bases). V dropped 3 bases and J dropped 4 bases, with 17 bases sitting between them. Germline V CDR1 and CDR2: SGDLS, YYNGEE. The CDR3 is 16 residues long. The CDR3 bases are TGTGCCAGCAGCGCCACTCACGGGACAACGGGAAACACCATATATTTT. It is translated as CASSATHGTTGNTIYF.

The V call is TRBV7-6, the J call TRBJ2-7; 7 nucleotides align to TRBD2. Trimming took 4 bases from V and 3 from J; bases not matched to a gene: 6. Germline lookup yields CDR1 SGHVS and CDR2 FNYEAQ. This CDR3 contains 14 residues. The CDR3 coding sequence is TGTGCCAGCAGCTCGGGGGGAGATATCTACGAGCAGTACTTC. Amino acids: CASSSGGDIYEQYF.

The chain employs TRBV6-5 and TRBJ1-2; D is unclear. The CDR3 has 14 residues. V lost 7 bases to trimming and J lost 2 bases, with 14 bases between them. CDR1 and CDR2 from the germline V gene are MNHEY and SVGAGI. CDR3 amino acids: CASTPVSGNYGYTF. The DNA of the CDR3 is TGTGCCAGCACCCCGGTTTCGGGGAACTATGGCTACACCTTC.